This T cell receptor (beta chain) was captured in a study of blood T cell repertoires in COVID-19. About the study: In each case, the material was cDNA or gDNA derived from T cells, B-cell-depleted T cells, or PBMCs.

CDR1 and CDR2 from the germline V gene are SEHNR and FQNEAQ (reference sequence). V trimming: 4 bases; J trimming: 6 bases; junction bases outside the gene matches: 8. CDR3 length equals 14 residues. Under the authors' procedure: Estimated nucleated cell counts came from reference gene primer amplification. Profiled with immunoSEQ multiplex PCR; TCRdb holds only in-frame clones, not every one. Clone size and V and J calls were adopted from that table, with D and trimming inferred from the DNA. The table lists some 100,000 clones, 80% of them singletons. The chain joins TRBV7-9 to TRBJ2-7; 8 positions match TRBD1. Sequenced material: peripheral blood. The sequence came from a human donor in a cohort sampled during active or convalescent COVID-19. CDR3 residues: CASSSNIGQGEQYF. CDR3 in DNA: TGTGCCAGCAGCTCAAATATAGGACAGGGCGAGCAGTACTTC.